The clone carrying this TCR beta chain was counted only a few times. The antigen remains undetermined. This sample was taken from a study of T cell responses to AZD1222 COVID-19 vaccine. General study findings and limits: Elevations in Spike-specific TCR breadth and depth followed administration of two AZD1222 doses.

Germline V gene lookup returns CDR1 SGHAT and CDR2 FQNNGV. The junction had 9 bases not matched to a gene; V was cut back by 6 bases and J by 1 base. The CDR3 length is 17 residues. Sequenced by immunoSEQ multiplex PCR; TCRdb stores in-frame clones only, minus some. The table records about 74,000 clones, more than 80% of them present only once. This receptor was taken from an adult in good health. The chain combines TRBV11-2 with TRBJ2-1; 10 bases match TRBD1. Source: peripheral blood, taken on day 0 of AZD1222 vaccination. The CDR3 region has the DNA TGTGCCAGCAGTACCTGGACAGGGGGAATTTCCTACAATGAGCAGTTCTTC. Its translation is CASSTWTGGISYNEQFF. Full variable domain (remainder filled in from reference TRBV11-2 and TRBJ2-1): EAGVAQSPRYKIIEKRQSVAFWCNPISGHATLYWYQQILGQGPKLLIQFQNNGVVDDSQLPKDRFSAERLKGVDSTLKIQPAKLEDSAVYLCASSTWTGGISYNEQFFGPGTRLTVL.